Following are 20 T cell receptor beta chains from one sample sequenced in a study of molecular identifiers for immune sequencing clone quantification. TCRdb reprocessed the PCR reads with MiXCR, giving one entry per CDR3 protein. The data hold over 550,000 distinct CDR3 sequences, with 25% observed a single time. The sequenced sample was naive CD8+ T cells from blood, with Jurkat cell RNA spiked in. Specified subset: FACS-sorted CD8+CD4-CCR7+CD45RA+ naive T cells. The receptors shown here come from a human donor in good health. Some libraries in this study had Jurkat cell RNA spiked in.

For this clonotype: A read error may explain this, as a much larger clone is one base away. The chain joins TRBV6-2 or TRBV6-3 to TRBJ2-3; 12 bases fit TRBD2. This CDR3 is 15 amino acids long. V was clipped by 8 bases and J by 4 bases; unmatched bases: 7. Germline assignment: CDR1 MNHEY and CDR2 SVGEGT. This CDR3 is CASAWTSGMSDTQYF. The CDR3, as DNA: TGTGCCAGCGCCTGGACTAGCGGGATGTCAGATACGCAGTATTTT.

On this clonotype: This sequence may be a read error, since a much larger clone differs from it by one base. This rearrangement joins TRBV29-1 to TRBJ2-7; D remains ambiguous. The CDR3 contains 13 residues. The ends were cut back, 2 bases at V and 2 bases at J, with 10 bases in the middle. Germline V gene data show CDR1 as SQVTM and CDR2 as ANQGSEA. The CDR3 sequence is CSVELAYAYEQYF. As DNA, the CDR3 is TGCAGCGTTGAATTAGCATACGCCTACGAGCAGTACTTC.

The gene calls are TRBV6-4 and TRBJ2-3, with D perhaps matching TRBD2 (5 bases). Trimming left V 0 bases short and J 0 bases short, with 10 bases between. Germline CDR1 MRHNA, CDR2 SNTAGT. The CDR3 covers 16 residues. The CDR3 sequence: CASSDSTGGSTDTQYF. The CDR3 DNA reads as TGTGCCAGCAGTGACTCAACTGGCGGGAGCACAGATACGCAGTATTTT.

This clonotype was seen repeatedly, ten times or more. The rearrangement joins TRBV12-3 or TRBV12-4 to TRBJ1-5; D call uncertain. V was cut by 3 bases and J by 7 bases, with 13 bases left in between. This CDR3 is 14 amino acids long. As DNA, the CDR3 is TGTGCCAGCAGTTTTGTGGGGAGCGTGCAGCCCCAGCATTTT. Translated: CASSFVGSVQPQHF.

The table lists this clonotype with many counts. The chain uses TRBV6-1 and TRBJ1-2; tentatively, D is TRBD1 (5 bases). CDR1 is MNHNS and CDR2 is SASEGT in the germline V gene. V gave up 8 bases and J gave up 4 bases, with 20 bases separating them. The CDR3 length is 15 residues. CDR3 DNA sequence: TGTGCCAGCTCCCTCAAGGGGAGTCCTAGCTATGGCTACACCTTC. Protein sequence: CASSLKGSPSYGYTF.

Turning to this clonotype: With a much larger clone just one base away, this may be a read error. The chain is built from TRBV4-2 and TRBJ2-7, with D possibly being TRBD2 (5 bases). The CDR3 totals 15 residues. Germline lookup yields CDR1 LGHNA and CDR2 YNFKEQ. The DNA of the CDR3 is TGTGCCAGCAGCCAAGAGAATAGCGTCTCCTACGAGCAGCACTTC. This translates into CASSQENSVSYEQHF.

The chain uses TRBV30 and TRBJ1-2; D not certain. CDR3 length: 12 amino acids. Trimming pared 1 base from V and 3 bases from J, leaving 6 bases between. Germline V CDR1 and CDR2: GTSNPN, SVGIG (reference sequence). For the CDR3, the DNA is TGTGCCTGGAGTGGACGGCACTATGGCTACACCTTC. This sequence encodes CAWSGRHYGYTF.

The rearrangement uses TRBV15 and TRBJ1-5, with no clear D. CDR3 length: 14 amino acids. The germline V gene encodes CDR1 LNHNV and CDR2 YYDKDF (reference sequence). V shed 3 bases and J shed 5 bases, with 11 bases lying between them. The CDR3 DNA reads as TGTGCCACCAGCAGGAGGGCAGACGATCAGCCCCAGCATTTT. Translated, it gives CATSRRADDQPQHF.

As concerns this clonotype: The junction does not match germline at one end; this may be a read error. The chain carries TRBV5-3 and TRBJ2-7; 8 positions agree with TRBD1. TRBV5-3 is annotated as an ORF whose role is uncertain. The CDR3 is 15 amino acids. The CDR3 DNA sequence: TGTGCCAGCAGCTCGTTGACAGGGGCGGCCTACGAGCAGTACTTC. Translating gives CASSSLTGAAYEQYF.

The chain uses TRBV5-1 and TRBJ2-3, with 7 bases that match TRBD1. The CDR3 totals 14 residues. The J segment lost 6 bases and the V segment lost 4 bases, leaving 8 bases of the junction unmatched. Looked up from germline, CDR1 is SGHRS and CDR2 is YFSETQ. The CDR3 loop is CASSPRTGHDTQYF. As DNA, the CDR3 is TGCGCCAGCAGCCCACGGACAGGTCACGATACGCAGTATTTT.

This clonotype was detected once. CDR3 sequence: CSAVTGGGYQPQHF. In DNA, the CDR3 is TGCAGTGCCGTGACAGGGGGTGGTTATCAGCCCCAGCATTTT. The V and J genes are TRBV20-1 and TRBJ1-5; 9 bases match TRBD1. J was trimmed by 5 bases and V by 6 bases; bases with no gene match: 8. There are 14 residues in the CDR3. The germline V gene has CDR1 DFQATT and CDR2 SNEGSKA (reference sequence).

This clonotype showed up just a few times. J is TRBJ1-5 and V is TRBV19; D uncertain. The CDR3 runs 14 residues. Germline V gene lookup returns CDR1 LNHDA and CDR2 SQIVND (reference sequence). The V and J ends lost 5 bases and 11 bases respectively, with 19 bases between them. CDR3 bases: TGTGCCAGTAGTTTACAGCCTTACAATTTGGCCCAGCATTTT. It yields the protein CASSLQPYNLAQHF.

The V call is TRBV5-1, the J call TRBJ2-2; D might be TRBD1 (6 bases). This CDR3 comprises 17 residues. Germline CDR1 is SGHRS and CDR2 is YFSETQ. V dropped 0 bases and J dropped 4 bases, with 16 bases sitting between them. The DNA for the CDR3 is TGCGCCAGCAGCTTGGATTTGGCAGGGGCGGGCACCGGGGAGCTGTTTTTT. Translating gives CASSLDLAGAGTGELFF.

This sequence joins TRBV9 and TRBJ2-1; 15 positions match TRBD2. The CDR3 has 17 residues. Germline V gene lookup returns CDR1 SGDLS and CDR2 YYNGEE. The V gene end was trimmed by 2 bases and the J gene end by 7 bases; junction bases not matched to a gene: 7. The CDR3 DNA reads TGTGCCAGCAGCGTCGGACTAGCGGGGGGGCTTAGTAATGAGCAGTTCTTC. It yields the protein CASSVGLAGGLSNEQFF. The whole variable domain, remainder taken from reference TRBV9 and TRBJ2-1, is DSGVTQTPKHLITATGQRVTLRCSPRSGDLSVYWYQQSLDQGLQFLIQYYNGEERAKGNILERFSAQQFPDLHSELNLSSLELGDSALYFCASSVGLAGGLSNEQFFGPGTRLTVL.

This clonotype was observed at least ten times. V gene TRBV6-7 combines with J gene TRBJ2-2; 8 nucleotides line up with TRBD1. TRBV6-7 is marked as an open reading frame, function uncertain. Trimming took 2 bases from V and 0 from J; bases not matched to a gene: 8. The CDR3 spans 18 residues. This CDR3 reads CASSYQDRVLANTGELFF. As DNA, the CDR3 is TGTGCCAGCAGTTACCAGGACAGGGTTTTAGCGAACACCGGGGAGCTGTTTTTT.

Points on this clonotype: Germline and junction disagree at one end, which may indicate a read error. CDR3 bases: TGTGCCAACAGCTCAGCCAAGCCAAGGGACATTAATAAAAAACTGTTTTTT. Translation gives CANSSAKPRDINKKLFF. V and J are TRBV7-9 and TRBJ1-4, with D perhaps matching TRBD1 (6 bases). The CDR3 is made up of 17 amino acids. The germline V gene has CDR1 SEHNR and CDR2 FQNEAQ (reference sequence).

This clonotype has only a few counts. CDR3 region: CASGLSLTHGYTF. The CDR3 DNA reads as TGTGCTAGTGGTTTGTCACTTACCCATGGCTACACCTTC. The V call is TRBV12-5, the J call TRBJ1-2, with no clear D. Between the trimmed V and J ends, which lost 2 bases and 6 bases, there was a span of 10 bases. The CDR3 runs to 13 residues. Germline CDR1 and CDR2: LGHNT and FRNRAP.

This clonotype was counted many times. The chain is built from TRBV14 and TRBJ1-1; D remains unclear. V was pared by 8 bases and J by 3 bases, with 13 bases between. This CDR3 contains 13 residues. Germline values: CDR1 SGHDN, CDR2 FVKESK. In DNA form, the CDR3 reads TGTGCCAGCGGCGCTGGCGGGTACACTGAAGCTTTCTTT. It yields the protein CASGAGGYTEAFF.

For the CDR3, the DNA is TGTGCCAGCAGCTTGGGGGGGACGACCCATGATGGCTACACCTTC. Its translation: CASSLGGTTHDGYTF. J is TRBJ1-2 and V is TRBV5-4; possibly TRBD1 for D (5 bases). In germline, CDR1 is SGHNT, CDR2 YYREEE (reference sequence). V lost 0 bases, J lost 6 bases, and 15 bases lay in between. The CDR3 totals 15 residues.

The V and J genes are TRBV7-3 and TRBJ2-7, with D possibly being TRBD1 or TRBD2 (6 bases each). CDR3 length equals 13 residues. In germline, CDR1 is SGHTA, CDR2 FQGTGA. V shed 5 bases and J shed 7 bases, with 15 bases lying between them. CDR3 bases: TGTGCCAGCAGCCAGGTTCAAGGGGGGGAGCAGTACTTC. Translated, it gives CASSQVQGGEQYF.